Presented here are 16 T cell receptor beta chains from one specimen sequenced in a study of graft-versus-host responses after intestinal transplantation. Assay used: immunoSEQ multiplex PCR; TCRdb lists only in-frame clones, some missing. The repertoire holds roughly 120,000 clones, with about 94% as singletons. The antigens of these receptors remain unknown. Sequencing was performed on unstimulated CD8+ T cells sorted from spleen or lymph node cells, taken before intestinal transplant. These receptors were collected from a human donor who received an intestinal transplant.

This sequence joins TRBV11-3 and TRBJ2-1; 15 bases line up with TRBD2. This CDR3 comprises 17 residues. In germline, CDR1 is SGHNT, CDR2 YENEEA. Unmatched junction bases numbered 8, after V lost 3 bases and J lost 8 bases. This chain's CDR3 is CASSLRTSGRDFDEQFF. In DNA, the CDR3 is TGTGCCAGCAGCTTGCGGACTAGCGGGAGGGATTTCGATGAGCAGTTCTTC.

This chain joins TRBV19 and TRBJ2-1; TRBD2 is a possible D gene (5 bases). V shed 1 base and J shed 7 bases, with 17 bases lying between them. CDR1 and CDR2 (germline): LNHDA, SQIVND (reference sequence). The CDR3 is 16 amino acids. In DNA, the CDR3 is TGTGCCAGTAGTATAGTGAAAACTAGTTTTAGGAATGAGCAGTTCTTC. It specifies CASSIVKTSFRNEQFF.

V usage is TRBV7-3 and J usage is TRBJ2-1; TRBD2 aligns across 9 bases. Per germline, CDR1 SGHTA and CDR2 FQGTGA. After removal of 3 bases from V and 4 bases from J, the junction contained 1 base not matched to a gene. The CDR3 consists of 14 residues. The CDR3, as DNA: TGTGCCAGCAGCTTTAGCGGGAGTTACAATGAGCAGTTCTTC. This sequence encodes CASSFSGSYNEQFF.

The chain couples TRBV28 to TRBJ2-6, with D perhaps matching TRBD1 or TRBD2 (5 bases each). The CDR3 covers 17 residues. Germline loops: CDR1 MDHEN, CDR2 SYDVKM. Between the trimmed V and J ends, which lost 5 bases and 5 bases, there was a span of 19 bases. The CDR3 loop is CASSTRRTQSRANVLTF. Written as DNA, the CDR3 is TGTGCCAGCAGTACTAGGCGGACACAAAGTCGGGCCAACGTCCTGACTTTC.

This chain links TRBV15 with TRBJ2-5; D not certain. The V end lost 1 base, the J end lost 0 bases, and 6 bases lay between the germline ends. The CDR3 length is 14 residues. Germline CDR1 LNHNV, CDR2 YYDKDF (reference sequence). In nucleotides, the CDR3 is TGTGCCACCAGCAGAGTAGAGGACCAAGAGACCCAGTACTTC. Translated: CATSRVEDQETQYF.

The V call is TRBV11-2, the J call TRBJ1-6, with D possibly being TRBD1 (5 bases). Germline V gene data show CDR1 as SGHAT and CDR2 as FQNNGV. With 1 base removed from V and 10 bases from J, the gap between germline ends came to 11 bases. The CDR3 is made up of 14 amino acids. The DNA of the CDR3 is TGTGCCAGCAGCTTAGGAACAGGTTACTCACCCCTCCACTTT. Its translation: CASSLGTGYSPLHF.

The chain employs TRBV19 and TRBJ2-3; TRBD2 matches 13 bases. Unmatched junction bases numbered 11, after V lost 4 bases and J lost 4 bases. CDR1 and CDR2 from the germline V gene are LNHDA and SQIVND (reference sequence). The CDR3 extends over 18 amino acids. Here the CDR3 reads CASSTRTSGSGKADTQYF. The CDR3 region has the DNA TGTGCCAGTAGTACACGGACTAGCGGGAGTGGTAAGGCAGATACGCAGTATTTT.

This rearrangement joins TRBV7-8 to TRBJ2-7; D is perhaps TRBD2 (6 bases). The germline V gene has CDR1 SGHVS and CDR2 FQNEAQ. The ends were cut back, 4 bases at V and 6 bases at J, with 22 bases in the middle. The CDR3 has 16 amino acids. The CDR3: CASSYPGGASSGEQYF. For the CDR3, the DNA is TGTGCCAGCAGCTACCCAGGAGGGGCTTCCTCCGGCGAGCAGTACTTC.

The gene calls are TRBV9 and TRBJ1-2; D is ambiguous. Trimming cost V 0 bases and J 4 bases, with 13 bases left between them. Germline V CDR1 and CDR2: SGDLS, YYNGEE. The CDR3 is 15 residues long. The CDR3 DNA reads as TGTGCCAGCAGCGTAGGCGCGGTGCGCGGCTATGGCTACACCTTC. Protein product: CASSVGAVRGYGYTF. Combining the CDR3 with reference TRBV9 and TRBJ1-2 gives the whole variable domain DSGVTQTPKHLITATGQRVTLRCSPRSGDLSVYWYQQSLDQGLQFLIQYYNGEERAKGNILERFSAQQFPDLHSELNLSSLELGDSALYFCASSVGAVRGYGYTFGSGTRLTVV.

The rearrangement joins TRBV28 to TRBJ1-4; 10 bases are a match to TRBD1. J lost 8 bases, V lost 5 bases, and 8 bases had no gene match. Germline V gives CDR1 MDHEN, CDR2 SYDVKM. This CDR3 is built from 15 residues. CDR3 amino acids: CASSTLDRGSEKLFF. As DNA, the CDR3 is TGTGCCAGCAGTACCCTGGACAGGGGGTCCGAAAAACTGTTTTTT.

The chain has TRBV7-9 and TRBJ2-3; 11 bases are shared with TRBD2. Looked up from germline, CDR1 is SEHNR and CDR2 is FQNEAQ (reference sequence). V was clipped by 8 bases and J by 6 bases; unmatched bases: 10. The CDR3 is 15 residues long. DNA of the CDR3: TGTGCCAGCTATAGCGGGAGGGCCGTGGTCGATACGCAGTATTTT. The encoded protein is CASYSGRAVVDTQYF.

The V call is TRBV7-9, the J call TRBJ2-1; D ambiguous. Trimming cost V 0 bases and J 0 bases, with 6 bases left between them. This CDR3 region has 15 residues. Germline V lookup: CDR1 SEHNR, CDR2 FQNEAQ (reference sequence). CDR3 protein: CASSLAPGSYNEQFF. Here the CDR3 DNA reads TGTGCCAGCAGCTTAGCCCCTGGCTCCTACAATGAGCAGTTCTTC. The full variable domain, with the rest looked up from reference TRBV7-9 and TRBJ2-1, is DTGVSQNPRHKITKRGQNVTFRCDPISEHNRLYWYRQTLGQGPEFLTYFQNEAQLEKSRLLSDRFSAERPKGSFSTLEIQRTEQGDSAMYLCASSLAPGSYNEQFFGPGTRLTVL.

J is TRBJ2-7 and V is TRBV27, with TRBD2 matching over 11 bases. Germline CDR1 reads MNHEY; CDR2 reads SMNVEV (reference sequence). The trim removed 4 bases at V and 2 bases at J, leaving 4 bases unmatched. The CDR3 totals 15 residues. CDR3 in DNA: TGTGCCAGCAGTTCACTAGCGGGAGTTCCCTACGAGCAGTACTTC. Translating gives CASSSLAGVPYEQYF.

V usage is TRBV27 and J usage is TRBJ2-1; D is ambiguous. CDR3 size: 13 residues. The V and J ends lost 6 bases and 4 bases respectively, with 10 bases between them. Per the germline V gene, CDR1 is MNHEY and CDR2 is SMNVEV (reference sequence). The CDR3 protein is CASRTAGYNEQFF. In DNA form, the CDR3 reads TGTGCCAGCAGAACGGCTGGGTACAATGAGCAGTTCTTC.

V gene TRBV28 combines with J gene TRBJ2-1; TRBD1 matches 8 bases. V lost 7 bases and J lost 9; bases outside the gene matches: 17. CDR1 and CDR2 from the germline V gene are MDHEN and SYDVKM. The CDR3 is 16 amino acids. CDR3 region: CASTGQETVKPGEQFF. The CDR3 DNA reads TGTGCCAGCACGGGACAGGAGACTGTAAAACCCGGTGAGCAGTTCTTC.

V and J are TRBV29-1 and TRBJ2-2; maybe TRBD1 (5 bases). V lost 6 bases and J 3 bases, leaving 17 bases between the germline ends. The V gene's germline CDR1 is SQVTM and CDR2 ANQGSEA. The CDR3 loop spans 15 amino acids. CDR3 region: CSVDPGRAYTGELFF. CDR3 nucleotide sequence: TGCAGCGTGGATCCCGGCAGGGCCTACACCGGGGAGCTGTTTTTT.